This entry lists 21 T cell receptor beta chains sequenced from one sample in a study of regulatory T cells in long-lasting Graves disease. Arm-PCR of CDR3 regions and iRepertoire HTBI primers were the basis on which TCR beta libraries were built. TCRdb re-analysed the multiplex PCR reads in MiXCR, keeping a single row per CDR3 protein. The table records about 660,000 distinct CDR3 sequences, around 30% of them present only once. The sample's time point: persistent/refractory GD, antithyroid drugs over 5 years with positive TRAb. Extracted RNA from PBMCs served as the source of the TCR library. The sample consisted of peripheral blood mononuclear cells (PBMCs), taken when the disease was refractory, from a patient treated with antithyroid drugs. The source is a female donor with Graves disease.

This clonotype came up a few times. V usage is TRBV7-9 and J usage is TRBJ1-4, with 7 bases that match TRBD1. Germline V gene sequence: CDR1 SEHNR, CDR2 FQNEAQ (reference sequence). Trimming at V came to 5 bases and at J to 12 bases, leaving 9 bases not matched to a gene. The CDR3 covers 13 residues. CDR3 coding DNA: TGTGCCAGCAGCCGGACAGGTACTCTGGAACTGTTTTTT. It yields the protein CASSRTGTLELFF.

The chain has TRBV6-1 and TRBJ2-2, with TRBD1 matching 12 bases. In germline, CDR1 is MNHNS, CDR2 SASEGT. The CDR3 is made up of 17 amino acids. J was trimmed by 5 bases and V by 7 bases; bases with no gene match: 11. CDR3 protein: CASTLWGQGARTGELFF. The CDR3 region has the DNA TGTGCCAGCACCCTTTGGGGACAGGGGGCGAGGACCGGGGAGCTGTTTTTT.

The chain has TRBV7-2 and TRBJ2-2; no reliable D call. CDR1 SGHTA and CDR2 FQGNSA come from the germline V gene. The CDR3 runs to 15 residues. V lost 3 bases and J 0 bases, leaving 8 bases between the germline ends. As DNA, the CDR3 is TGTGCCAGCAGCTTCGGCAGCGCGAACACCGGGGAGCTGTTTTTT. Protein sequence: CASSFGSANTGELFF.

This clonotype was counted a few times. The CDR3 protein is CASSPQTPTGKGMNTEAFF. The CDR3 DNA follows: TGTGCCAGCAGTCCGCAGACCCCGACAGGGAAAGGTATGAACACTGAAGCTTTCTTT. The chain joins TRBV27 to TRBJ1-1; 7 bases agree with TRBD1. V dropped 5 bases and J dropped 0; count of bases not matched to a gene: 18. In germline, CDR1 is MNHEY, CDR2 SMNVEV (reference sequence). The length of the CDR3 is 19 residues.

This clonotype was found many times. V and J are TRBV6-2 or TRBV6-3 and TRBJ2-5; perhaps TRBD2 as D (5 bases). Trimming stripped 2 bases from V and 5 bases from J, with 12 bases between. CDR1 and CDR2 from the germline V gene are MNHEY and SVGEGT. The CDR3 is 14 residues long. CDR3 residues: CASSYIGDPETQYF. As DNA, the CDR3 is TGTGCCAGCAGTTACATCGGGGATCCGGAGACCCAGTACTTC.

This clonotype appeared many times. The chain joins TRBV10-3 to TRBJ1-4; 7 bases agree with TRBD1. The CDR3 is made up of 14 amino acids. J lost 8 bases, V lost 4 bases, and 7 bases had no gene match. Per the germline V gene, CDR1 is ENHRY and CDR2 is SYGVKD. In DNA, the CDR3 is TGTGCCATCAGTGCCGACAGGGATGGGGAAAAACTGTTTTTT. This gives the protein CAISADRDGEKLFF.

This clonotype showed up just a few times. The rearrangement links TRBV20-1 to TRBJ1-2; TRBD1 might be the D (6 bases). Germline values: CDR1 DFQATT, CDR2 SNEGSKA (reference sequence). CDR3 length: 13 amino acids. Deletions cut 3 bases from V and 8 bases from J, with 16 bases between. The CDR3 spells CSASPGGAEGYTF. CDR3 bases: TGCAGTGCTAGCCCCGGGGGGGCGGAAGGCTACACCTTC.

This clonotype was counted a few times. The chain links TRBV5-1 to TRBJ1-4, with a possible D match to TRBD1 (5 bases). CDR3 length: 15 amino acids. Per the germline V gene, CDR1 is SGHRS and CDR2 is YFSETQ. The V end lost 2 bases, the J end lost 7 bases, and 15 bases lay between the germline ends. CDR3 amino acids: CASSLPGPPGEKLFF. In DNA form, the CDR3 reads TGCGCCAGCAGCTTACCGGGGCCCCCGGGTGAAAAACTGTTTTTT.

This clonotype was seen at least ten times. J is TRBJ1-1 and V is TRBV7-3, with 7 bases fitting TRBD1. CDR3 length: 15 residues. V was clipped by 5 bases and J by 1 base; unmatched bases: 7. Germline V CDR1 and CDR2: SGHTA, FQGTGA. This CDR3 reads CASSVNRGANTEAFF. The CDR3 DNA follows: TGTGCCAGCAGCGTTAACAGGGGCGCGAACACTGAAGCTTTCTTT.

V usage is TRBV2 and J usage is TRBJ1-1; the D gene is possibly TRBD1 (6 bases). The germline CDR1 and CDR2 sequences are SNHLY and FYNNEI. The ends were cut back, 5 bases at V and 4 bases at J, with 11 bases in the middle. This CDR3 is 13 amino acids long. The CDR3 DNA is TGTGCCAGCAGTCAGGGGAAGGGCACTGAAGCTTTCTTT. Its translation is CASSQGKGTEAFF.

This clonotype showed up just a few times. One end of the junction is discordant with germline, which a read error may explain. The chain employs TRBV5-1 and TRBJ1-4; D is possibly TRBD1 (6 bases). CDR3 length: 15 residues. Germline loops: CDR1 SGHRS, CDR2 YFSETQ. CDR3 bases: TGTGCCAGCAGCTTAGCGGGTGGCAGGGGCGAAAAACTGTTTTTT. Protein: CASSLAGGRGEKLFF.

A few counts support this clonotype. This chain connects TRBV12-5 to TRBJ2-5; the match to TRBD2 covers 7 bases. This CDR3 has 16 residues. The junction had 8 bases not matched to a gene; V was cut back by 0 bases and J by 4 bases. The germline V gene encodes CDR1 LGHNT and CDR2 FRNRAP. The CDR3 here is CASGLVLTSLLETQYF. In DNA form, the CDR3 reads TGTGCTAGTGGTTTGGTCCTGACTAGCCTGCTAGAGACCCAGTACTTC.

The chain employs TRBV4-1 and TRBJ2-7; perhaps TRBD1 as D (5 bases). The CDR3 runs to 15 residues. Germline-derived CDR1 and CDR2 are MGHRA and YSYEKL. Trimming left V 4 bases short and J 1 base short, with 14 bases between. CDR3 loop: CASSPFSTVSYEQYF. For the CDR3, the DNA is TGCGCCAGCAGCCCGTTCTCGACAGTTTCCTACGAGCAGTACTTC.

V is TRBV3-1 and J is TRBJ1-4; no clear D gene. Germline V gene lookup returns CDR1 LGHDT and CDR2 YNNKEL (reference sequence). The CDR3 totals 15 residues. V lost 4 bases and J lost 4, with 13 bases in between. The CDR3 here is CASSPLGRDNEKLFF. The CDR3 DNA is TGTGCCAGCAGCCCCCTAGGAAGGGATAATGAAAAACTGTTTTTT.

CDR3: CASRAKGTKNIQYF. CDR3 nucleotide sequence: TGTGCCAGCCGGGCCAAGGGAACCAAAAACATTCAGTACTTC. J is TRBJ2-4 and V is TRBV6-1; D gene uncertain. V was pared by 8 bases and J by 2 bases, with 13 bases between. The germline V gene has CDR1 MNHNS and CDR2 SASEGT. The CDR3 has 14 residues.

There are many counts of this clonotype. CDR3 sequence: CASSLGGRGEQYF. The CDR3 DNA reads TGTGCCAGCAGTTTAGGGGGGCGCGGGGAGCAGTACTTC. The chain uses TRBV12-3 or TRBV12-4 and TRBJ2-7; perhaps TRBD1 as D (6 bases). V lost 1 base and J lost 7, with 11 bases in between. The CDR3 extends over 13 amino acids.

This chain connects TRBV6-1 to TRBJ1-1; TRBD1 matches at 8 bases. The V segment lost 4 bases and the J segment 1 base; nucleotides outside the gene matches: 5. The CDR3 is made up of 15 amino acids. Germline V CDR1 and CDR2: MNHNS, SASEGT. The DNA of the CDR3 is TGTGCCAGCAGTGCTCACAGGGGGACGAACACTGAAGCTTTCTTT. It translates to CASSAHRGTNTEAFF.

This clonotype was counted a few times. The chain employs TRBV6-1 and TRBJ2-7, with 12 bases that match TRBD1. The junction had 4 bases not matched to a gene; V was cut back by 6 bases and J by 4 bases. Germline lookup yields CDR1 MNHNS and CDR2 SASEGT. This CDR3 comprises 14 residues. The CDR3 protein is CASRGQGAKYEQYF. In DNA, the CDR3 is TGTGCCAGCAGGGGACAGGGGGCTAAGTACGAGCAGTACTTC.

This rearrangement joins TRBV18 to TRBJ2-5, with D unresolved. Germline CDR1 is KGHSH and CDR2 is LQKENI. Trimming removed 3 bases from V and 5 bases from J, with 10 bases in between. The CDR3 extends over 13 amino acids. CDR3 nucleotides: TGTGCCAGCTCACCCCAGGTGCGCGAGACCCAGTACTTC. Translated, it gives CASSPQVRETQYF.

This clonotype has just a few counts. The V gene is TRBV20-1, the J gene TRBJ1-6; D remains ambiguous. V was pared by 1 base and J by 8 bases, with 9 bases between. This CDR3 comprises 13 residues. Germline-derived CDR1 and CDR2 are DFQATT and SNEGSKA (reference sequence). This CDR3 is CSARGVADSPLHF. The CDR3 nucleotides are TGCAGTGCTAGAGGGGTGGCGGATTCACCCCTCCACTTT.

This clonotype has more than one count but fewer than ten. The V call is TRBV3-1, the J call TRBJ2-5; no firm D call. The V end lost 0 bases, the J end lost 5 bases, and 4 bases lay between the germline ends. CDR1 is LGHDT, CDR2 YNNKEL, per germline (reference sequence). This CDR3 comprises 12 residues. The CDR3, as DNA: TGTGCCAGCAGCCAAGATCTGGAGACCCAGTACTTC. Its protein is CASSQDLETQYF.